This entry is about one T cell receptor beta chain. Germline CDR1 is SGHVS and CDR2 is FQNEAQ. The V gene lost 2 bases and the J gene lost 0 bases, with 5 bases spanning the gap. CDR3 length: 15 residues. The data are from a study of blood T cell repertoires in COVID-19. At the level of the study: The United States, Italy and Spain provided the acute and convalescent COVID-19 samples.

In the authors' methods: Amplification of reference gene primers provided the estimated nucleated cell counts. Repertoires were generated with immunoSEQ multiplex PCR, while TCRdb's copy carries only in-frame clones and drops some. That table gives V, J and clone size, and the DNA gave D and trimming. The table shows under 65,000 clones, with 80% to 95% occurring only once. Sequences were obtained from peripheral blood. The chain couples TRBV7-8 to TRBJ1-6; no clear D gene. The clonotype originates from a woman aged 80 or over with active COVID-19. The CDR3 is CASSLYSSYNSPLHF. The CDR3 coding sequence is TGTGCCAGCAGCTTATATAGCTCCTATAATTCACCCCTCCACTTT.